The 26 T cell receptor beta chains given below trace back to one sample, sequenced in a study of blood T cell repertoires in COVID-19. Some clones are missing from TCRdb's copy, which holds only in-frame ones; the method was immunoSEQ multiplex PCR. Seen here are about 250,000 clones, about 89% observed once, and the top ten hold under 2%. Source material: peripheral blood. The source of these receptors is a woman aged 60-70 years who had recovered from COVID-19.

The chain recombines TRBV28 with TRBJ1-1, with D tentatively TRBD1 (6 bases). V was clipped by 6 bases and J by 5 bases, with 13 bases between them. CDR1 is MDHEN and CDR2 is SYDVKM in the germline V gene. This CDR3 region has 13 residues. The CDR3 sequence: CASRLQGSTEAFF. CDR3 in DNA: TGTGCCAGCAGGTTACAGGGATCGACTGAAGCTTTCTTT. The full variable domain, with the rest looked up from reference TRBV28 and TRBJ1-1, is DVKVTQSSRYLVKRTGEKVFLECVQDMDHENMFWYRQDPGLGLRLIYFSYDVKMKEKGDIPEGYSVSREKKERFSLILESASTNQTSMYLCASRLQGSTEAFFGQGTRLTVV.

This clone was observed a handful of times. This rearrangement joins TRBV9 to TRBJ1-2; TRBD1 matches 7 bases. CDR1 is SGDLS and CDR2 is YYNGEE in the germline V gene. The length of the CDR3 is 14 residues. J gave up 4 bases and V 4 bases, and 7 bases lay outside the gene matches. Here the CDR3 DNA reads TGTGCCAGCAGCCAGGGGGAAAGCCTCTATGGCTACACCTTC. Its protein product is CASSQGESLYGYTF.

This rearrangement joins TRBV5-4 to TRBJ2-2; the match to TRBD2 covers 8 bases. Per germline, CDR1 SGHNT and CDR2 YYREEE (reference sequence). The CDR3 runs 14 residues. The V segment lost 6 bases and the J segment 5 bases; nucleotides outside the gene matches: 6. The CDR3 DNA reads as TGTGCCAGCAACCGGGGGGGAGGGACCGGGGAGCTGTTTTTT. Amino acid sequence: CASNRGGGTGELFF.

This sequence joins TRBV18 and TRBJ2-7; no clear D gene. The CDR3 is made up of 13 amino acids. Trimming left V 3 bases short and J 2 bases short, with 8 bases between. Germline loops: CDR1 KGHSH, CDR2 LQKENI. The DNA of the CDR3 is TGTGCCAGCTCACCGTCCGTTACCTACGAGCAGTACTTC. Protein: CASSPSVTYEQYF.

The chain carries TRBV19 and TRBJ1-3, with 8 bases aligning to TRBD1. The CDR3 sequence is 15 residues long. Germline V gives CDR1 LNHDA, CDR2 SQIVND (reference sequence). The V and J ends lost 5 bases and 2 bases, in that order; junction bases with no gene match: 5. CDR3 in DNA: TGTGCCAGTAGTCCCCAGGGGGCTGCTGGAAACACCATATATTTT. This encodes CASSPQGAAGNTIYF. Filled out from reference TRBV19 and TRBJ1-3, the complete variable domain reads DGGITQSPKYLFRKEGQNVTLSCEQNLNHDAMYWYRQDPGQGLRLIYYSQIVNDFQKGDIAEGYSVSREKKESFPLTVTSAQKNPTAFYLCASSPQGAAGNTIYFGEGSWLTVV.

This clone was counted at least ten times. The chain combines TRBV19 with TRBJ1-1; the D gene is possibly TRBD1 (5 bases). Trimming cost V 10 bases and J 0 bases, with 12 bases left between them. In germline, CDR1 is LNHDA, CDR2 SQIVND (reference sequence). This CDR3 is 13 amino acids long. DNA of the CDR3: TGTGCCACGGGACTGAGCATGAACACTGAAGCTTTCTTT. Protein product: CATGLSMNTEAFF. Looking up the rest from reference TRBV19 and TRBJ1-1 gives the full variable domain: DGGITQSPKYLFRKEGQNVTLSCEQNLNHDAMYWYRQDPGQGLRLIYYSQIVNDFQKGDIAEGYSVSREKKESFPLTVTSAQKNPTAFYLCATGLSMNTEAFFGQGTRLTVV.

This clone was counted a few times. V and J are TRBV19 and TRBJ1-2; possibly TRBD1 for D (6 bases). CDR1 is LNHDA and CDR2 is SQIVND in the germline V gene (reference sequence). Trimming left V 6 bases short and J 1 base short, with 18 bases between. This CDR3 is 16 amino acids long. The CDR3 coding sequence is TGTGCCAGTAGACCACTCCCTGGACAGAGTAACTATGGCTACACCTTC. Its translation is CASRPLPGQSNYGYTF.

CDR3 sequence reads: CATSLKLQPQHF. In nucleotides, the CDR3 is TGTGCCACCTCCTTAAAATTACAGCCCCAGCATTTT. The chain uses TRBV24-1 and TRBJ1-5; D is unresolved. The CDR3 runs 12 residues. Germline assignment: CDR1 KGHDR and CDR2 SFDVKD. Trimming shortened V by 9 bases and J by 7 bases, and 12 bases separated the two germline ends.

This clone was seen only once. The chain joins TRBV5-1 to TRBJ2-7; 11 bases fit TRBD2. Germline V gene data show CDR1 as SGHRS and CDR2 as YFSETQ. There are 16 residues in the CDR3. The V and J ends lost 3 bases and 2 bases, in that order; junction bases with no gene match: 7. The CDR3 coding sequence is TGCGCCAGCAGCTACTCTAGCGGGGGGCCAACCTACGAGCAGTACTTC. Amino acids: CASSYSSGGPTYEQYF.

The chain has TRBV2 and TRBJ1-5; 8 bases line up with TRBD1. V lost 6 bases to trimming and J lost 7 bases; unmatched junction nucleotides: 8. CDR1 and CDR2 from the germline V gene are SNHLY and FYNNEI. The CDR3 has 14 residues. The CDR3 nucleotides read TGTGCCAGCAGCAGGGGGCTGTTCGGGCAGCCCCAGCATTTT. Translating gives CASSRGLFGQPQHF.

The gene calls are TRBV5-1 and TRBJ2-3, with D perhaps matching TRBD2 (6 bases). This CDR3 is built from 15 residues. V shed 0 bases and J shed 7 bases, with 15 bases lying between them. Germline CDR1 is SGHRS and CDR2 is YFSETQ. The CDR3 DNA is TGCGCCAGCAGCTTGGAGGTTGCGGGGTTGAATACGCAGTATTTT. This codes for CASSLEVAGLNTQYF.

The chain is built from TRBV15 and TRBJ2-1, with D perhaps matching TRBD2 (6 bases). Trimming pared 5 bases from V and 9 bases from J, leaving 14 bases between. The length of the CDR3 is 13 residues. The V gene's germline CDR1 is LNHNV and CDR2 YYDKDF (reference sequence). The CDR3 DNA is TGTGCCACCAGCCCCCGACGGGAGTCTGAGCAGTTCTTC. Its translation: CATSPRRESEQFF.

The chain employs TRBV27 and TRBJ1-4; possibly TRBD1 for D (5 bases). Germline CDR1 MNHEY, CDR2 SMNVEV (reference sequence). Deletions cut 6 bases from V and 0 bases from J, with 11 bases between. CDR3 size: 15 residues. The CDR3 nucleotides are TGTGCCAGCAGAACTACGGGGGCAACTAATGAAAAACTGTTTTTT. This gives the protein CASRTTGATNEKLFF.

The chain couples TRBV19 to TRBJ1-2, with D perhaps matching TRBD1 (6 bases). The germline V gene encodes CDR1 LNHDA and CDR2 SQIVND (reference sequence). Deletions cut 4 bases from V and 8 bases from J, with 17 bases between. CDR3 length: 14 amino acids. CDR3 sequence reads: CASSTSDRPRGYTF. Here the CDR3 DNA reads TGTGCCAGTAGTACCTCCGACAGGCCAAGAGGCTACACCTTC. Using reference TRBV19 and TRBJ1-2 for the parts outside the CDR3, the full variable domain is DGGITQSPKYLFRKEGQNVTLSCEQNLNHDAMYWYRQDPGQGLRLIYYSQIVNDFQKGDIAEGYSVSREKKESFPLTVTSAQKNPTAFYLCASSTSDRPRGYTFGSGTRLTVV.

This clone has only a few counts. The CDR3 here is CATSEKRGQGDKQPQHF. The CDR3 DNA sequence: TGTGCCACCAGTGAAAAGCGGGGACAGGGAGACAAACAGCCCCAGCATTTT. The V call is TRBV24-1, the J call TRBJ1-5; 9 bases are a match to TRBD1. Germline-derived CDR1 and CDR2 are KGHDR and SFDVKD. There are 17 residues in the CDR3. The V gene end was trimmed by 4 bases and the J gene end by 7 bases; junction bases not matched to a gene: 13.

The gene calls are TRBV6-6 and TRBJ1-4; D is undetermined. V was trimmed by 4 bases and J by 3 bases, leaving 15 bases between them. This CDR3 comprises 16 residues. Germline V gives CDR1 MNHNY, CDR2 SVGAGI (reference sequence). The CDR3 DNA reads TGTGCCAGCAGTTTCCCCGGAGCAGCCGCTAATGAAAAACTGTTTTTT. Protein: CASSFPGAAANEKLFF.

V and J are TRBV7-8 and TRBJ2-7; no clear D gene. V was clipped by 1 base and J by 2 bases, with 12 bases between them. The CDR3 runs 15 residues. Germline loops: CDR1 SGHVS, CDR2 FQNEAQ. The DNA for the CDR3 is TGTGCCAGCAGCTTAGGCGCTGAACTTACCTACGAGCAGTACTTC. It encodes CASSLGAELTYEQYF.

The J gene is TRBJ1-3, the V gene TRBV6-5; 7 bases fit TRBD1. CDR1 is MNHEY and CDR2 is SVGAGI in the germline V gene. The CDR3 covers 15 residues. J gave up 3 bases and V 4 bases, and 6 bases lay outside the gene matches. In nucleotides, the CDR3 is TGTGCCAGCAGTTCCGATTACAGGGGTGGAAACACCATATATTTT. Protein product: CASSSDYRGGNTIYF.

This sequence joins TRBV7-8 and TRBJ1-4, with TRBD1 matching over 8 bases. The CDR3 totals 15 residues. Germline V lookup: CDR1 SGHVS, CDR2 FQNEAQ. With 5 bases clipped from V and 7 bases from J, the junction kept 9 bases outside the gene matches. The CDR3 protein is CASSRPQGGAEKLFF. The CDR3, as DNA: TGTGCCAGCAGCCGCCCACAGGGGGGAGCTGAAAAACTGTTTTTT. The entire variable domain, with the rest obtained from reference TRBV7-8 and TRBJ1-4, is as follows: GAGVSQSPRYKVAKRGQDVALRCDPISGHVSLFWYQQALGQGPEFLTYFQNEAQLDKSGLPSDRFFAERPEGSVSTLKIQRTQQEDSAVYLCASSRPQGGAEKLFFGSGTQLSVL.

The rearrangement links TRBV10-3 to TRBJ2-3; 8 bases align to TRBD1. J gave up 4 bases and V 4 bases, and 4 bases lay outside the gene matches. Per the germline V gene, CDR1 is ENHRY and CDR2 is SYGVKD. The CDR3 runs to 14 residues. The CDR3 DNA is TGTGCCATCAGTGTCAGGGGGCAGTCAGATACGCAGTATTTT. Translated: CAISVRGQSDTQYF.

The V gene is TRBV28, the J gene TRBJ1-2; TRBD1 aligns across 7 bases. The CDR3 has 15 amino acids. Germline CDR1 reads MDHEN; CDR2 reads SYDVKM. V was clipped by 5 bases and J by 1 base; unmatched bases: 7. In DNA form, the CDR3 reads TGTGCCAGCAGTCCCGGGACAGCCTATAACTATGGCTACACCTTC. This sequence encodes CASSPGTAYNYGYTF.

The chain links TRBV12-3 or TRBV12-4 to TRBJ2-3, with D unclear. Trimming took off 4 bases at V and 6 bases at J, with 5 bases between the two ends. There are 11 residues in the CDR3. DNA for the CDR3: TGTGCCAGCAGTTACCAGGATACGCAGTATTTT. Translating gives CASSYQDTQYF.

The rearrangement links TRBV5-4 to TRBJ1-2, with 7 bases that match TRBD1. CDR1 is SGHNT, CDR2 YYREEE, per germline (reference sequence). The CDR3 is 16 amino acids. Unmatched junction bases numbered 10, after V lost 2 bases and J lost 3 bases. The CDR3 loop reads CASSFKKGAPDYGYTF. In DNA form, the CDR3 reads TGTGCCAGCAGCTTTAAAAAGGGGGCGCCGGACTATGGCTACACCTTC.

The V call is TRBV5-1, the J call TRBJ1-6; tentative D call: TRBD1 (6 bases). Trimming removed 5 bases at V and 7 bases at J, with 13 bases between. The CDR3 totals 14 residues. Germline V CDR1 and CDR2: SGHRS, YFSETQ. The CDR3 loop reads CASRLQGLNSPLHF. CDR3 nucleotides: TGCGCCAGCAGGTTACAGGGTTTGAATTCACCCCTCCACTTT.

The CDR3 nucleotides read TGTGCCACCAGTGATTCCGGGAAAGGTGAAAAACTGTTTTTT. Translating gives CATSDSGKGEKLFF. The chain has TRBV24-1 and TRBJ1-4; D remains ambiguous. CDR1 and CDR2 from the germline V gene are KGHDR and SFDVKD. V lost 2 bases, J lost 7 bases, and 10 bases lay in between. The CDR3 covers 14 residues.

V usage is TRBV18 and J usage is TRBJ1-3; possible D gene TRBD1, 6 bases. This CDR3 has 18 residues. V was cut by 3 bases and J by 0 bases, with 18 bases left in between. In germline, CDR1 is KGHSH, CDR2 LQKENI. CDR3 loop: CASSPGASASSSGNTIYF. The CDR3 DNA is TGTGCCAGCTCACCGGGGGCGTCAGCCTCCTCCTCTGGAAACACCATATATTTT. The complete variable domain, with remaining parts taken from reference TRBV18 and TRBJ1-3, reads NAGVMQNPRHLVRRRGQEARLRCSPMKGHSHVYWYRQLPEEGLKFMVYLQKENIIDESGMPKERFSAEFPKEGPSILRIQQVVRGDSAAYFCASSPGASASSSGNTIYFGEGSWLTVV.